Each of the 29 T cell receptor beta chains below was sequenced from the same sample in a study of T cell responses to AZD1222 COVID-19 vaccine. The table came from immunoSEQ multiplex PCR; TCRdb's copy has only in-frame clones and leaves some out. Of about 120,000 clones listed, approximately 88% are singletons. This sample comprised peripheral blood, obtained on day 0 of AZD1222 vaccination. These receptors all come from an adult in good health.

V is TRBV28 and J is TRBJ1-1; 8 nucleotides agree with TRBD1. The V gene's germline CDR1 is MDHEN and CDR2 SYDVKM. Germline trimming cut 6 bases from V and 3 bases from J; bases unmatched to any gene: 6. This CDR3 contains 14 residues. CDR3 nucleotides: TGTGCCAGCAGCGCGGCAGGGGGCTACACTGAAGCTTTCTTT. This encodes CASSAAGGYTEAFF.

This clone was seen a single time. This chain links TRBV28 with TRBJ2-5; the D is unclear. The CDR3 has 21 residues. The V end lost 1 base, the J end lost 5 bases, and 32 bases lay between the germline ends. The germline gives CDR1 MDHEN, CDR2 SYDVKM. The CDR3 sequence: CASSLLSFIPLIISVSETQYF. DNA for the CDR3: TGTGCCAGCAGTTTATTGTCTTTTATCCCCTTAATAATATCGGTCTCGGAGACCCAGTACTTC.

The J gene is TRBJ1-6, the V gene TRBV13; 8 nucleotides match TRBD1. This CDR3 spans 19 amino acids. Germline V gene sequence: CDR1 PRHDT, CDR2 FYEKMQ (reference sequence). V gave up 0 bases and J gave up 10 bases; unmatched junction bases: 17. The CDR3 is CASSLGHPDRDGANSPLHF. CDR3 bases: TGTGCCAGCAGCTTAGGCCACCCGGACAGGGATGGTGCTAACTCACCCCTCCACTTT.

The V and J genes are TRBV6-5 and TRBJ1-2, with unresolved D. Germline CDR1 reads MNHEY; CDR2 reads SVGAGI. This CDR3 has 12 amino acids. Trimming removed 8 bases from V and 3 bases from J, with 10 bases in between. The CDR3 sequence: CASATPYYGYTF. For the CDR3, the DNA is TGTGCCAGCGCCACGCCTTACTATGGCTACACCTTC.

The chain is built from TRBV4-2 and TRBJ1-5, with TRBD1 matching over 8 bases. The germline V gene encodes CDR1 LGHNA and CDR2 YNFKEQ. CDR3 size: 16 residues. The J segment lost 6 bases and the V segment lost 3 bases, leaving 10 bases of the junction unmatched. The CDR3 sequence is CASSQGQALEGQPQHF. The CDR3 nucleotides are TGTGCCAGCAGCCAGGGACAGGCTCTAGAGGGTCAGCCCCAGCATTTT.

In DNA form, the CDR3 reads TGTGCCACCAGTGATTTGCACAGGTCAAGAGGGGAGACCCAGTACTTC. This gives the protein CATSDLHRSRGETQYF. The chain carries TRBV24-1 and TRBJ2-5, with D perhaps TRBD1 or TRBD2 (5 bases each). V dropped 0 bases and J dropped 5 bases, with 15 bases sitting between them. The V gene's germline CDR1 is KGHDR and CDR2 SFDVKD. The CDR3 spans 16 residues.

This clone was counted a few times. The DNA for the CDR3 is TGCGCCAGCAGCCAAGGAATGCTCGGGGACAGGGAGGGCGAGCAGTACTTC. This gives the protein CASSQGMLGDREGEQYF. The chain is built from TRBV4-1 and TRBJ2-7, with 9 bases identical to TRBD1. The CDR3 is made up of 17 amino acids. CDR1 and CDR2 from the germline V gene are MGHRA and YSYEKL. Trimming cost V 1 base and J 6 bases; bases outside gene matches: 13.

The rearrangement uses TRBV9 and TRBJ2-1, with TRBD2 identical over 8 bases. The germline V gene has CDR1 SGDLS and CDR2 YYNGEE. The CDR3 totals 16 residues. V gave up 3 bases and J gave up 9 bases; unmatched junction bases: 14. CDR3 amino acids: CASSGGVGLVDREQFF. The CDR3 coding sequence is TGTGCCAGCAGCGGCGGGGTGGGACTAGTTGATCGTGAGCAGTTCTTC.

The rearrangement uses TRBV11-3 and TRBJ2-7; D perhaps matches TRBD1 (7 bases). Germline V gives CDR1 SGHNT, CDR2 YENEEA. CDR3 length: 13 residues. Trimming cost V 11 bases and J 2 bases, with 16 bases left between them. The CDR3 reads CASQGGAPYEQYF. For the CDR3, the DNA is TGTGCCTCCCAGGGGGGCGCGCCCTACGAGCAGTACTTC.

V is TRBV7-9 and J is TRBJ1-1; TRBD1 might be the D (5 bases). This CDR3 has 15 amino acids. V lost 6 bases, J lost 1 base, and 15 bases lay in between. Germline V gives CDR1 SEHNR, CDR2 FQNEAQ (reference sequence). The DNA of the CDR3 is TGTGCCAGCAGAACGAGAGGACAACCGAACACTGAAGCTTTCTTT. As protein: CASRTRGQPNTEAFF.

The chain combines TRBV6-4 with TRBJ1-5; D not certain. V lost 2 bases and J 6 bases, leaving 8 bases between the germline ends. Germline lookup yields CDR1 MRHNA and CDR2 SNTAGT. The CDR3 covers 13 residues. The CDR3 spells CASSDGWRQPQHF. As DNA, the CDR3 is TGTGCCAGCAGTGACGGGTGGCGTCAGCCCCAGCATTTT.

The rearrangement joins TRBV12-3 or TRBV12-4 to TRBJ2-1, with no clear D. Trimming took 5 bases from V and 5 from J, leaving 10 bases between them. The CDR3 is made up of 13 amino acids. Here the CDR3 DNA reads TGTGCCAGCAGTCCCAGCGCTGACAATGAGCAGTTCTTC. Amino acids: CASSPSADNEQFF.

Sample share makes this clone medium-sized (0.01 to 0.1%). The chain joins TRBV25-1 to TRBJ2-5; D is unclear. This CDR3 comprises 14 residues. Trimming stripped 2 bases from V and 0 bases from J, with 7 bases between. Germline lookup yields CDR1 MGHDK and CDR2 SYGVNS. CDR3 amino acids: CASSEGRDQETQYF. CDR3 sequence (DNA): TGTGCCAGCAGTGAAGGCCGAGACCAAGAGACCCAGTACTTC.

V gene TRBV29-1 combines with J gene TRBJ2-2, with 8 positions matching TRBD1. The CDR3 sequence is 13 residues long. V lost 8 bases, J lost 2 bases, and 4 bases stayed unmatched. Germline V gene sequence: CDR1 SQVTM, CDR2 ANQGSEA. DNA for the CDR3: TGCAGCTTCCAGGGGGCTAACACCGGGGAGCTGTTTTTT. This encodes CSFQGANTGELFF.

The rearrangement joins TRBV29-1 to TRBJ2-4; possible D gene TRBD1, 6 bases. Germline V CDR1 and CDR2: SQVTM, ANQGSEA. Trimming left V 4 bases short and J 2 bases short, with 9 bases between. The CDR3 length is 13 residues. The CDR3 DNA reads as TGCAGCGTTGCCCAGGGGACCAAAAACATTCAGTACTTC. Translating gives CSVAQGTKNIQYF.

The chain couples TRBV6-1 to TRBJ2-7; D may be TRBD2 (5 bases). The CDR3 loop spans 17 amino acids. Trimming removed 2 bases at V and 0 bases at J, with 17 bases between. From germline, CDR1 is MNHNS and CDR2 SASEGT. As DNA, the CDR3 is TGTGCCAGCAGTGAAAGTACGATGAGCGGATACTCCTACGAGCAGTACTTC. Amino acid sequence: CASSESTMSGYSYEQYF.

This chain uses TRBV3-1 (or the pseudogene TRBV3-2) with TRBJ2-1; D uncertain. This CDR3 has 15 residues. CDR1 is LGHDT and CDR2 is YNNKEL in the germline V gene (reference sequence). Deletions cut 0 bases from V and 4 bases from J, with 10 bases between. In nucleotides, the CDR3 is TGTGCCAGCAGCCAAGATTCGGCACCGTACAATGAGCAGTTCTTC. It encodes CASSQDSAPYNEQFF.

The V call is TRBV28, the J call TRBJ2-7; D is unresolved. Trimming stripped 8 bases from V and 3 bases from J, with 14 bases between. This CDR3 has 13 residues. Germline V CDR1 and CDR2: MDHEN, SYDVKM. CDR3 sequence: CASGWAGNYEQYF. The CDR3 region has the DNA TGTGCCAGCGGCTGGGCAGGAAACTACGAGCAGTACTTC.

This clone was recorded once. V usage is TRBV7-6 and J usage is TRBJ2-2; D might be TRBD1 (5 bases). There are 15 residues in the CDR3. Germline CDR1 SGHVS, CDR2 FNYEAQ. The V end was cut by 2 bases, the J end by 0 bases, with 7 bases between. DNA of the CDR3: TGTGCCAGCAGCTTATCCAGGGCGAACACCGGGGAGCTGTTTTTT. Translated: CASSLSRANTGELFF.

The rearrangement links TRBV19 to TRBJ2-1, with 11 bases identical to TRBD2. This CDR3 region has 16 residues. Germline assignment: CDR1 LNHDA and CDR2 SQIVND (reference sequence). With 5 bases clipped from V and 7 bases from J, the junction kept 10 bases outside the gene matches. The CDR3 loop reads CASSLMGLAGGNEQFF. In DNA form, the CDR3 reads TGTGCCAGTAGTCTGATGGGGCTAGCGGGAGGAAATGAGCAGTTCTTC.

The gene calls are TRBV15 and TRBJ1-3; 7 nucleotides match TRBD1. Germline V CDR1 and CDR2: LNHNV, YYDKDF (reference sequence). V trimming: 4 bases; J trimming: 0 bases; junction bases outside the gene matches: 3. The CDR3 length is 15 residues. The CDR3 DNA reads TGTGCCACCAGCACGGACAGGCTCTCTGGAAACACCATATATTTT. Its protein is CATSTDRLSGNTIYF.

J is TRBJ1-1 and V is TRBV6-5; no reliable D call. Per the germline V gene, CDR1 is MNHEY and CDR2 is SVGAGI. The CDR3 extends over 14 amino acids. Trimming took off 0 bases at V and 0 bases at J, with 5 bases between the two ends. Here the CDR3 reads CASSYSSLNTEAFF. The CDR3 DNA follows: TGTGCCAGCAGTTACTCCTCCCTGAACACTGAAGCTTTCTTT.

The rearrangement links TRBV28 to TRBJ2-1; 9 bases match TRBD1. Germline CDR1 reads MDHEN; CDR2 reads SYDVKM. Trimming at V came to 5 bases and at J to 4 bases, leaving 9 bases not matched to a gene. There are 16 residues in the CDR3. In nucleotides, the CDR3 is TGTGCCAGCAGTACCCTGGGACAGGGAGTATACAATGAGCAGTTCTTC. Residues: CASSTLGQGVYNEQFF.

CDR3 bases: TGTGCCAGCAGGATGCTACAGGGACAGGGTGACTACGAGCAGTACTTC. It specifies CASRMLQGQGDYEQYF. The V call is TRBV2, the J call TRBJ2-7, with TRBD1 matching over 9 bases. Unmatched junction bases numbered 12, after V lost 6 bases and J lost 3 bases. From germline, CDR1 is SNHLY and CDR2 FYNNEI. The length of the CDR3 is 16 residues.

V usage is TRBV28 and J usage is TRBJ2-2; D call uncertain. Germline CDR1 reads MDHEN; CDR2 reads SYDVKM. CDR3 length equals 11 residues. The V and J ends lost 3 bases and 9 bases respectively, with 5 bases between them. CDR3 sequence reads: CASSFQWELFF. CDR3 coding DNA: TGTGCCAGCAGTTTTCAGTGGGAGCTGTTTTTT.

The J gene is TRBJ1-1, the V gene TRBV3-1 (or the pseudogene TRBV3-2), with no clear D. V dropped 2 bases and J dropped 9 bases, with 7 bases sitting between them. The length of the CDR3 is 11 residues. The germline V gene has CDR1 LGHDT and CDR2 YNNKEL (reference sequence). The CDR3: CASSQRGKAFF. The DNA of the CDR3 is TGTGCCAGCAGCCAAAGAGGCAAAGCTTTCTTT.

The chain is built from TRBV5-6 and TRBJ2-7; TRBD2 aligns across 9 bases. After removal of 0 bases from V and 3 bases from J, the junction contained 4 bases not matched to a gene. Germline V lookup: CDR1 SGHDT, CDR2 YYEEEE. The CDR3 is made up of 15 amino acids. The CDR3 DNA is TGTGCCAGCAGCTTGGGGGGACTAGCAGACTACGAGCAGTACTTC. Amino acid sequence: CASSLGGLADYEQYF.

The V gene is TRBV7-2, the J gene TRBJ1-5; D unclear. The CDR3 is made up of 12 amino acids. Looked up from germline, CDR1 is SGHTA and CDR2 is FQGNSA. V was shortened by 5 bases and J by 5 bases, with 7 bases between the two germline ends. CDR3 coding DNA: TGTGCCAGCAGCGAGACATATCAGCCCCAGCATTTT. Its translation is CASSETYQPQHF.

The CDR3: CASSYRVRVGDQPQHF. In nucleotides, the CDR3 is TGTGCCAGCAGTTATCGGGTCAGGGTGGGCGATCAGCCCCAGCATTTT. This chain joins TRBV6-2 or TRBV6-3 and TRBJ1-5, with D maybe TRBD1 (5 bases). Germline V lookup: CDR1 MNHEY, CDR2 SVGEGT. The CDR3 runs to 16 residues. Trimming removed 3 bases at V and 5 bases at J, with 17 bases between.